Reported below is one T cell receptor (beta chain). Its antigen is not identified. This entry comes from a study of blood T cells in healthy people across ages. Across the study: Per two T cells, about one barcoded beta molecule was captured through template switching. Whole-study findings and limits: Relative to aged donors, long-lived donors carried more naive CD4+ cells and displayed higher diversity. Diversity estimates drawn from one million T cells were deemed underestimates. Getting older went along with TCR beta diversity per million T cells dropping roughly linearly.

V lost 2 bases and J lost 1; bases outside the gene matches: 7. CDR1 is KGHDR, CDR2 SFDVKD, per germline. The CDR3 is 17 amino acids. A second PCR of roughly 6 to 12 cycles used a sample-barcoded 5' primer and a J-beta primer mix. A single record per CDR3 protein comes from TCRdb applying MiXCR to the 5' RACE reads. In the table there are approximately 800,000 distinct CDR3 sequences, 46% of which are singletons. Sequenced material: blood. The receptor was isolated from a man older than 75 in good health. The chain is built from TRBV24-1 and TRBJ2-3; 8 bases agree with TRBD2. The CDR3 protein is CATSDSTSGSGTDTQYF. The CDR3 coding sequence is TGTGCCACCAGTGATTCAACAAGCGGGAGCGGCACAGATACGCAGTATTTT.